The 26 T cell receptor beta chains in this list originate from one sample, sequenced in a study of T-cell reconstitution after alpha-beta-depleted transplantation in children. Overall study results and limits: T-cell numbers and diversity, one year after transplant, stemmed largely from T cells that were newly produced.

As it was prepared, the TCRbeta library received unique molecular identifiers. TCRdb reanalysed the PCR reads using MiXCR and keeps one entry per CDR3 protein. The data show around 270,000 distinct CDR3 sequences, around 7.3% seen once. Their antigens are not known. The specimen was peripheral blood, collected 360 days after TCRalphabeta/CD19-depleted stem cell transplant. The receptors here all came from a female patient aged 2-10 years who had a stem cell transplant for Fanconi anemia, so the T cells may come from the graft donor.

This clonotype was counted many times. The CDR3 nucleotides read TGTGCCAGCAGCAATACAGGGGCCCAGTTCTTC. It encodes CASSNTGAQFF. The gene calls are TRBV28 and TRBJ2-1; 7 positions match TRBD1. Per germline, CDR1 MDHEN and CDR2 SYDVKM. Trimming at V came to 6 bases and at J to 13 bases, leaving 6 bases not matched to a gene. CDR3 length: 11 amino acids.

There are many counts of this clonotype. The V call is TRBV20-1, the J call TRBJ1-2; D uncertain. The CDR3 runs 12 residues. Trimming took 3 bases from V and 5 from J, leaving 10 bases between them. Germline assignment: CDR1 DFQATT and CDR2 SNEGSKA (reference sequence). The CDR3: CSASPDIYGYTF. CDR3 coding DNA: TGCAGTGCTAGTCCAGACATATATGGCTACACCTTC.

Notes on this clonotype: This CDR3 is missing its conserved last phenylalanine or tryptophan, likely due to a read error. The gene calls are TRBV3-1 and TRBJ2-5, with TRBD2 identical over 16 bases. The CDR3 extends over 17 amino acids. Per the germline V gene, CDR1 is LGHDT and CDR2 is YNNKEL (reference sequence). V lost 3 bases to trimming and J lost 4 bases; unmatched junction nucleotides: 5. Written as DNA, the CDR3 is TGTGCCAGCAGCCAGGGGACTAGCGGGGGGGCCGGAGAGACCCAGTACTGC. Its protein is CASSQGTSGGAGETQYC.

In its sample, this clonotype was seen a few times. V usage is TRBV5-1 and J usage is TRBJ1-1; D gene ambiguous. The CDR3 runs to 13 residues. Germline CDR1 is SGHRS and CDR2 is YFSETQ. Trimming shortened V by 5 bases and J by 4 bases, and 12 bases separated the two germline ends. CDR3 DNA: TGCGCCAGCAGGAGGCGGACCGGCACTGAAGCTTTCTTT. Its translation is CASRRRTGTEAFF.

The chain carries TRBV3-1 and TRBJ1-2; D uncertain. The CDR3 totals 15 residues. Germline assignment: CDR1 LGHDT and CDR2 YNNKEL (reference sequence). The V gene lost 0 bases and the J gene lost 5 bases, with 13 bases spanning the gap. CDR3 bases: TGTGCCAGCAGCCAAGATTGGCGGGGTGGTTATGGCTACACCTTC. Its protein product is CASSQDWRGGYGYTF.

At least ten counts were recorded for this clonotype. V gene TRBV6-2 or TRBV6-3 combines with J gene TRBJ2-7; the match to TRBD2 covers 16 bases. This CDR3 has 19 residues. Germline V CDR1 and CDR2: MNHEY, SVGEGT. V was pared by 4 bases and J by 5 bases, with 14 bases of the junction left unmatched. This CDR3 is CASSLSPPGLAGGRHEQYF. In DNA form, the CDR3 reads TGTGCCAGCAGTTTATCACCTCCGGGACTAGCGGGGGGGCGCCACGAGCAGTACTTC.

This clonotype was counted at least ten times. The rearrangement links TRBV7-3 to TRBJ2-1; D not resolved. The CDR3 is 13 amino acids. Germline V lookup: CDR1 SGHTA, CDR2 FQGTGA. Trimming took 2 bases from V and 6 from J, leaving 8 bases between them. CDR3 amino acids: CASSLGAGNEQFF. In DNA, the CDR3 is TGTGCCAGCAGCTTAGGAGCCGGCAATGAGCAGTTCTTC.

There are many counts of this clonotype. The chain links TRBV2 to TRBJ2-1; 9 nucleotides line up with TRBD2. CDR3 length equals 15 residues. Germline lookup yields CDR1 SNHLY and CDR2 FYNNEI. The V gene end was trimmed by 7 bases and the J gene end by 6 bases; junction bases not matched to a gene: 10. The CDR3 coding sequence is TGTGCCAGCAACAGAGAGGCGGGAGGGGGCAATGAGCAGTTCTTC. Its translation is CASNREAGGGNEQFF.

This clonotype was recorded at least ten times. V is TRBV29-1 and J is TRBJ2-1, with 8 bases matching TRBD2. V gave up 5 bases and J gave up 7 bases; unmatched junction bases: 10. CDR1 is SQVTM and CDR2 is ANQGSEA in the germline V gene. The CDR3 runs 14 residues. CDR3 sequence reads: CSVQPSGYGNEQFF. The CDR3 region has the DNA TGCAGCGTTCAGCCTAGCGGGTATGGAAATGAGCAGTTCTTC.

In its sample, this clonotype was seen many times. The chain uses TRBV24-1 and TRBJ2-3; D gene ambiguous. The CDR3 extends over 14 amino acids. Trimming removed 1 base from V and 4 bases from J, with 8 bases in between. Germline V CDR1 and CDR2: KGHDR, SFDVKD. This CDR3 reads CATSDLLNPDTQYF. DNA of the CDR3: TGTGCCACCAGTGATTTACTCAACCCAGATACGCAGTATTTT.

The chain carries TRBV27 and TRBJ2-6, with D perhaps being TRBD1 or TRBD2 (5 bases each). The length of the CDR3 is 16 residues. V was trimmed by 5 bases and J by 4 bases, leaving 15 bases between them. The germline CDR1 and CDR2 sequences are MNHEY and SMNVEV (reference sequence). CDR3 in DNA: TGTGCCAGCAGTGCCGGGGCCTTTGCGGGGGCCAACGTCCTGACTTTC. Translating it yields CASSAGAFAGANVLTF.

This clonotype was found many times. This CDR3 is CASSSRLRADSTPDTQYF. The CDR3 bases are TGTGCCAGCAGCTCCCGGCTGAGAGCGGACTCCACCCCAGATACGCAGTATTTT. The J gene is TRBJ2-3, the V gene TRBV9; D perhaps matches TRBD2 (5 bases). The CDR3 runs to 18 residues. The V end was cut by 4 bases, the J end by 4 bases, with 25 bases between. The germline V gene has CDR1 SGDLS and CDR2 YYNGEE.

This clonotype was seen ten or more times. The CDR3 sequence: CASSPRLAGEQETQYF. For the CDR3, the DNA is TGTGCCAGCAGCCCGCGACTAGCGGGAGAGCAAGAGACCCAGTACTTC. V usage is TRBV3-1 and J usage is TRBJ2-5; 12 nucleotides match TRBD2. The CDR3 contains 16 residues. J lost 2 bases, V lost 4 bases, and 5 bases had no gene match. Germline V gives CDR1 LGHDT, CDR2 YNNKEL (reference sequence).

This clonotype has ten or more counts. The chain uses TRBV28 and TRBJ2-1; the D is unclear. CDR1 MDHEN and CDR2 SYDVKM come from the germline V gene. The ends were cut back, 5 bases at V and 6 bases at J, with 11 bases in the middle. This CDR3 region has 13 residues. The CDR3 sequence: CASSTWRANEQFF. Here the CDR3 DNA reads TGTGCCAGCAGTACATGGAGAGCCAATGAGCAGTTCTTC.

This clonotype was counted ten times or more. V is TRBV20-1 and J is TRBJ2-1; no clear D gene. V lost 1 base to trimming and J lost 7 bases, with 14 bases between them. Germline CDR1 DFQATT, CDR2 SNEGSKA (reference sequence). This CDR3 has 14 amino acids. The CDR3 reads CSARGATGWNEQFF. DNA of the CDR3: TGCAGTGCTAGAGGAGCTACCGGGTGGAATGAGCAGTTCTTC.

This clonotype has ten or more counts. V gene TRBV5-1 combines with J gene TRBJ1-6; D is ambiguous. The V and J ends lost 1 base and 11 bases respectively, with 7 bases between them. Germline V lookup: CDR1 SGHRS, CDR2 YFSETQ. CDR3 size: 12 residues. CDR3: CASSLSGPPLHF. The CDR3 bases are TGCGCCAGCAGCTTGAGCGGACCACCCCTCCACTTT.

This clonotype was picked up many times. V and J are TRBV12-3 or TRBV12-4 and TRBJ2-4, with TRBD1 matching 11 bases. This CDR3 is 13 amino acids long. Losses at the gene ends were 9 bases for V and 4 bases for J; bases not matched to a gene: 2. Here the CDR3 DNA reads TGTGCCAGTTGGGACAGGGGGAAAAACATTCAGTACTTC. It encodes CASWDRGKNIQYF.

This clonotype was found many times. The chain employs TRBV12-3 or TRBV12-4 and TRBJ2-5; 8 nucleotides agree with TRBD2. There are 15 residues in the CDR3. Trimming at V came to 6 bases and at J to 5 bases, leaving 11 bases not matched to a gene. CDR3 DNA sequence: TGTGCCAGCAGGGGACTAGATCCACTTCTGGAGACCCAGTACTTC. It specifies CASRGLDPLLETQYF.

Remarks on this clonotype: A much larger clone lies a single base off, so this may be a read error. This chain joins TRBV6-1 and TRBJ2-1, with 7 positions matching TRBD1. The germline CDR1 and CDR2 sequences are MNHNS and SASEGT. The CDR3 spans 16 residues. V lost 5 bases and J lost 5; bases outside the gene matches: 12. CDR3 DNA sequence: TGTGCCAGCAGTCCCGATTCAGGGGGACGGCACAATGAGCAGTTCTTC. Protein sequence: CASSPDSGGRHNEQFF.

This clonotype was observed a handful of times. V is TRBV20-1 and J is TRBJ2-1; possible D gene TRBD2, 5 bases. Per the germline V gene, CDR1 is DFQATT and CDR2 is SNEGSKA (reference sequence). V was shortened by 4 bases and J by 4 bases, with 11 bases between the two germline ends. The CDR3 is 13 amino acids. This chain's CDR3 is CSAKGSAYNEQFF. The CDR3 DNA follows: TGCAGTGCTAAAGGGAGCGCTTACAATGAGCAGTTCTTC.

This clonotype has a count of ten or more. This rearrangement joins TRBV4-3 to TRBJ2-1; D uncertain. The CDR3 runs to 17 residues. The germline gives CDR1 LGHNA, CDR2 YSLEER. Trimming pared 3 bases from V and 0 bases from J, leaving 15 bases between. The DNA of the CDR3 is TGCGCCAGCAGCCAGAAGGCCCGGCCCAGCTCCTACAATGAGCAGTTCTTC. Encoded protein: CASSQKARPSSYNEQFF.

The chain's CDR3 is CASRGGPSGNTEAFF. The CDR3 DNA reads as TGTGCCAGCAGGGGGGGCCCCTCGGGGAACACTGAAGCTTTCTTT. The chain combines TRBV2 with TRBJ1-1; possible D gene TRBD1, 6 bases. CDR1 SNHLY and CDR2 FYNNEI come from the germline V gene. V shed 6 bases and J shed 1 base, with 15 bases lying between them. This CDR3 contains 15 residues.

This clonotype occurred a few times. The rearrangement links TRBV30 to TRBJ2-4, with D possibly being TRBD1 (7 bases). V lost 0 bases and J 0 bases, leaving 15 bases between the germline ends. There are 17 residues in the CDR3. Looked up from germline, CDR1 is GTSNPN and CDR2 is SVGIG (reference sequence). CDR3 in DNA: TGTGCCTGGAGTGTACAGGGGACTTTACTAGCCAAAAACATTCAGTACTTC. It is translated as CAWSVQGTLLAKNIQYF. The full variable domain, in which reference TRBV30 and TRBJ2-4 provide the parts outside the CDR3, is SQTIHQWPATLVQPVGSPLSLECTVEGTSNPNLYWYRQAAGRGLQLLFYSVGIGQISSEVPQNLSASRPQDRQFILSSKKLLLSDSGFYLCAWSVQGTLLAKNIQYFGAGTRLSVL.

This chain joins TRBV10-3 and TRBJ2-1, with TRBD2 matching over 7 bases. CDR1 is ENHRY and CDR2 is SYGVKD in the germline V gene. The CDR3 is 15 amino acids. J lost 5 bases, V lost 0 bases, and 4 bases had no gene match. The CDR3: CAISESLAGDNEQFF. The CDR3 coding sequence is TGTGCCATCAGTGAGTCTCTCGCGGGGGACAATGAGCAGTTCTTC.

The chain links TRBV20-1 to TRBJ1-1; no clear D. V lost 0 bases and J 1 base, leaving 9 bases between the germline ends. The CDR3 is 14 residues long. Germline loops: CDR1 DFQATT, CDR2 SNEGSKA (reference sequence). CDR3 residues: CSARDSEGNTEAFF. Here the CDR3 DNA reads TGCAGTGCTAGAGATAGTGAGGGGAACACTGAAGCTTTCTTT.

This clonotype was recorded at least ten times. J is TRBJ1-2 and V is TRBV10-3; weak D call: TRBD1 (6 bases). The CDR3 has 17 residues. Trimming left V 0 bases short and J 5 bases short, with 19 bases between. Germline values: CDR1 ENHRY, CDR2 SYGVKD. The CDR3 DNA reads TGTGCCATCAGTGAGTCAGACCGGGACAAAATTTGGTATGGCTACACCTTC. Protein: CAISESDRDKIWYGYTF.